This T cell receptor beta chain was captured in a study of T cell repertoires in cytomegalovirus infection. Overall study context: Selection of CMV epitopes for the study included recently identified HLA-C-restricted and well-studied HLA-B-restricted ones. Shared public TCR beta signatures pointed to both CMV infection and a matching HLA type.

Study-wide results and limits: What dominated the ex vivo response were HLA-C-restricted CMV-specific TCR beta clonotypes.

TCRdb analysed the reads with MiXCR anew, one entry per CDR3 protein. This sample has 150,000 or so distinct CDR3 sequences, with about 22% found just once. Germline loops: CDR1 KGHDR, CDR2 SFDVKD. The length of the CDR3 is 17 residues. After removal of 4 bases from V and 5 bases from J, the junction contained 12 bases not matched to a gene. Remarks on this clonotype: Its antigen is unidentified.

The sample was CD8+ T cells from cultured PBMCs, taken from culture after CMV antigen stimulation. The V and J genes are TRBV24-1 and TRBJ2-2; the match to TRBD1 covers 7 bases. The sequence was collected from a human donor in good health (CMV status not recorded). Some clones in this sample may be carry-over from other donors' samples. The CDR3 here is CATSDPGTEVRTGELFF. The DNA for the CDR3 is TGTGCCACCAGTGACCCTGGGACAGAAGTTCGTACCGGGGAGCTGTTTTTT.